One sample yielded the 25 T cell receptor beta chains listed below, sequenced in a study of blood T cells in healthy people across ages. With a J-beta primer mix and a sample-barcoded 5' primer, a second PCR ran roughly 7 to 11 cycles. A single record per CDR3 protein comes from TCRdb applying MiXCR to the 5' RACE reads. This sample has roughly 1 million distinct CDR3 sequences; 20% to 25% occur once, and the top ten carry around 0.75%. These data were likewise used in another study, on T cells of mothers and their children.

The sequencing input was blood. The receptors shown here come from a girl aged 2-15 years in good health.

This sequence joins TRBV27 and TRBJ2-1; D might be TRBD1 (6 bases). The germline V gene has CDR1 MNHEY and CDR2 SMNVEV (reference sequence). There are 15 residues in the CDR3. V lost 6 bases and J lost 0, with 12 bases in between. CDR3 sequence reads: CASSTGTPSYNEQFF. CDR3 bases: TGTGCCAGCAGCACCGGGACACCCTCCTACAATGAGCAGTTCTTC.

This clonotype has a handful of counts. This sequence joins TRBV7-9 and TRBJ2-5; 7 bases are shared with TRBD1. V was clipped by 4 bases and J by 0 bases; unmatched bases: 5. This CDR3 contains 15 residues. Germline V gives CDR1 SEHNR, CDR2 FQNEAQ (reference sequence). The CDR3 sequence: CASSSTGLDQETQYF. The CDR3 DNA reads as TGTGCCAGCAGCTCGACAGGGCTGGACCAAGAGACCCAGTACTTC. The variable domain in full, with the rest retrieved from reference TRBV7-9 and TRBJ2-5, is DTGVSQNPRHKITKRGQNVTFRCDPISEHNRLYWYRQTLGQGPEFLTYFQNEAQLEKSRLLSDRFSAERPKGSFSTLEIQRTEQGDSAMYLCASSSTGLDQETQYFGPGTRLLVL.

A few counts support this clonotype. The chain uses TRBV20-1 and TRBJ2-7; D remains ambiguous. There are 14 residues in the CDR3. Trimming took off 0 bases at V and 3 bases at J, with 12 bases between the two ends. Germline V CDR1 and CDR2: DFQATT, SNEGSKA (reference sequence). CDR3 sequence: CSARDLRTNYEQYF. In nucleotides, the CDR3 is TGCAGTGCTAGAGATCTACGGACCAACTACGAGCAGTACTTC.

This chain joins TRBV15 and TRBJ1-4, with D uncertain. CDR1 is LNHNV and CDR2 is YYDKDF in the germline V gene (reference sequence). Trimming stripped 0 bases from V and 4 bases from J, with 15 bases between. The CDR3 spans 17 residues. Written as DNA, the CDR3 is TGTGCCACCAGCAGAGATTTCAGCGACAACAATAATGAAAAACTGTTTTTT. Residues: CATSRDFSDNNNEKLFF.

The chain recombines TRBV3-1 with TRBJ2-5; D not certain. The assigned J gene may be wrong: the sequence end matches TRBJ2-1 better. The CDR3 is made up of 16 amino acids. Looked up from germline, CDR1 is LGHDT and CDR2 is YNNKEL (reference sequence). The CDR3 coding sequence is TGTGCCAGCAGCCAAGTTAGTATTAGGCCCCAGAGTAAGCAGTTCTTC. Encoded protein: CASSQVSIRPQSKQFF.

The chain is built from TRBV5-5 and TRBJ1-6, with unresolved D. Trimming left V 4 bases short and J 14 bases short, with 16 bases between. Germline V gene data show CDR1 as SGHKS and CDR2 as YYEKEE (reference sequence). The CDR3 extends over 13 amino acids. As DNA, the CDR3 is TGTGCCAGCAGCGACCCGGGTCGCCAAACCCTCCACTTT. Amino acid sequence: CASSDPGRQTLHF.

The chain has TRBV7-8 and TRBJ2-1, with D possibly matching TRBD2 (5 bases). The CDR3 length is 15 residues. With 1 base removed from V and 10 bases from J, the gap between germline ends came to 17 bases. Germline loops: CDR1 SGHVS, CDR2 FQNEAQ. The CDR3 spells CASSLVSGGSGEQFF. The CDR3 region has the DNA TGTGCCAGCAGCTTAGTTTCGGGTGGGTCGGGAGAGCAGTTCTTC.

This clonotype was found a few times. Compared with germline, one end of the junction differs, possibly owing to a read error. The chain is built from TRBV11-3 and TRBJ2-5; TRBD1 might be the D (6 bases). The CDR3 is made up of 14 amino acids. CDR1 and CDR2 from the germline V gene are SGHNT and YENEEA. The CDR3 loop reads CASSFIAKRGTLYF. The CDR3 DNA sequence: TGTGCCAGCAGCTTCATCGCGAAAAGGGGGACCCTGTACTTC.

As concerns this clonotype: A junction end diverges from the germline sequence, so it may reflect a read error. V and J are TRBV7-2 and TRBJ2-1; 7 nucleotides agree with TRBD1. The CDR3 has 16 residues. The V gene's germline CDR1 is SGHTA and CDR2 FQGNSA. DNA for the CDR3: TGTGTCAGCAGCTTCCGGACAGGCCTTTCCTACAATGAGCAGTTCTTC. Translated: CVSSFRTGLSYNEQFF. Drawing the rest from reference TRBV7-2 and TRBJ2-1, the complete variable domain is GAGVSQSPSNKVTEKGKDVELRCDPISGHTALYWYRQSLGQGLEFLIYFQGNSAPDKSGLPSDRFSAERTGGSVSTLTIQRTQQEDSAVYLCVSSFRTGLSYNEQFFGPGTRLTVL.

The rearrangement links TRBV28 to TRBJ2-5, with D perhaps being TRBD1 or TRBD2 (5 bases each). The CDR3 length is 15 residues. Germline lookup yields CDR1 MDHEN and CDR2 SYDVKM. Trimming shortened V by 6 bases and J by 2 bases, and 16 bases separated the two germline ends. The CDR3: CASSSGPQAQETQYF. CDR3 bases: TGTGCCAGCAGCTCGGGACCCCAAGCACAAGAGACCCAGTACTTC. Variable domain in full (rest from reference TRBV28 and TRBJ2-5): DVKVTQSSRYLVKRTGEKVFLECVQDMDHENMFWYRQDPGLGLRLIYFSYDVKMKEKGDIPEGYSVSREKKERFSLILESASTNQTSMYLCASSSGPQAQETQYFGPGTRLLVL.

The chain carries TRBV15 and TRBJ2-4, with TRBD1 matching over 7 bases. This CDR3 has 14 amino acids. J gave up 6 bases and V 5 bases, and 7 bases lay outside the gene matches. Germline V gene sequence: CDR1 LNHNV, CDR2 YYDKDF (reference sequence). As DNA, the CDR3 is TGTGCCACCAGCGGCCGGGACAGCCTAAACATTCAGTACTTC. As protein: CATSGRDSLNIQYF.

A word on this clonotype: At one boundary the junction diverges from the germline segment, which might be a read error. The gene calls are TRBV3-1 and TRBJ2-5; 7 bases agree with TRBD2. This CDR3 is 18 amino acids long. Germline loops: CDR1 LGHDT, CDR2 YNNKEL (reference sequence). The CDR3 DNA reads TGTGCCGGCAGCCAAGAAATATTTCCGGCGGGGGATCAAGAGACCCAGTACTTC. Protein: CAGSQEIFPAGDQETQYF.

This clonotype has a handful of counts. The chain employs TRBV28 and TRBJ1-5, with 8 bases aligning to TRBD1. CDR1 is MDHEN and CDR2 is SYDVKM in the germline V gene. V lost 8 bases and J lost 4; bases outside the gene matches: 7. The CDR3 runs 14 residues. The DNA of the CDR3 is TGTGCCAGCTTAATTCAGGGGGCGAATCAGCCCCAGCATTTT. It codes for CASLIQGANQPQHF. The complete variable domain, with remaining parts taken from reference TRBV28 and TRBJ1-5, reads DVKVTQSSRYLVKRTGEKVFLECVQDMDHENMFWYRQDPGLGLRLIYFSYDVKMKEKGDIPEGYSVSREKKERFSLILESASTNQTSMYLCASLIQGANQPQHFGDGTRLSIL.

The V and J genes are TRBV12-3 or TRBV12-4 and TRBJ1-1; D is ambiguous. The CDR3 runs 14 residues. Between the trimmed V and J ends, which lost 3 bases and 1 base, there was a span of 9 bases. CDR3 residues: CASSFFDQNTEAFF. CDR3 coding DNA: TGTGCCAGCAGTTTTTTCGACCAGAACACTGAAGCTTTCTTT.

The table lists this clonotype with a few counts. The chain links TRBV15 to TRBJ1-3; no firm D call. The germline gives CDR1 LNHNV, CDR2 YYDKDF (reference sequence). V was pared by 3 bases and J by 0 bases, with 12 bases between. This CDR3 is built from 16 residues. The DNA for the CDR3 is TGTGCCACCAGCAGTACTAGTCGGAGCTCTGGAAACACCATATATTTT. Protein: CATSSTSRSSGNTIYF. Combining the CDR3 with reference TRBV15 and TRBJ1-3 gives the whole variable domain DAMVIQNPRYQVTQFGKPVTLSCSQTLNHNVMYWYQQKSSQAPKLLFHYYDKDFNNEADTPDNFQSRRPNTSFCFLDIRSPGLGDTAMYLCATSSTSRSSGNTIYFGEGSWLTVV.

This clonotype came up many times. The rearrangement links TRBV4-3 to TRBJ1-3; D not certain. V was pared by 0 bases and J by 1 base, with 1 base between. CDR1 and CDR2 (germline): LGHNA, YSLEER. CDR3 length equals 13 residues. The CDR3: CASSQDSGNTIYF. The CDR3, as DNA: TGCGCCAGCAGCCAAGATTCTGGAAACACCATATATTTT.

V and J are TRBV28 and TRBJ2-1; D unclear. V was clipped by 8 bases and J by 4 bases, with 15 bases between them. The germline V gene encodes CDR1 MDHEN and CDR2 SYDVKM. The CDR3 has 14 residues. Written as DNA, the CDR3 is TGTGCCAGCGCTACCTCAGAGGTTTACAATGAGCAGTTCTTC. Translating gives CASATSEVYNEQFF.

This clonotype was seen a handful of times. This rearrangement joins TRBV5-1 to TRBJ2-5; D gene unclear. CDR3 length equals 15 residues. Germline V gene sequence: CDR1 SGHRS, CDR2 YFSETQ. The V gene lost 1 base and the J gene lost 0 bases, with 10 bases spanning the gap. The CDR3 region has the DNA TGCGCCAGCAGCTTGACACCTTGGTACCAAGAGACCCAGTACTTC. Amino acids: CASSLTPWYQETQYF.

The chain is built from TRBV7-2 and TRBJ2-1; TRBD2 might be the D (6 bases). Trimming stripped 4 bases from V and 7 bases from J, with 23 bases between. The V gene's germline CDR1 is SGHTA and CDR2 FQGNSA. The CDR3 covers 17 residues. The CDR3 sequence is CASSYPLTGEVLNEQFF. The DNA for the CDR3 is TGTGCCAGCAGCTACCCACTTACCGGGGAGGTACTGAATGAGCAGTTCTTC.

The V and J genes are TRBV5-6 and TRBJ2-5; D is perhaps TRBD2 (6 bases). The DNA matches TRBJ2-1 better at its end, which makes the J call doubtful. CDR1 and CDR2 from the germline V gene are SGHDT and YYEEEE. The CDR3 has 12 amino acids. The CDR3 DNA reads as TGTGCCAGCAGCTTGGTGCGGGGCCAGCAGTTCTTC. As protein: CASSLVRGQQFF.

The chain has TRBV2 and TRBJ2-5, with TRBD2 matching over 7 bases. The J segment lost 7 bases and the V segment lost 8 bases, leaving 16 bases of the junction unmatched. The CDR3 has 15 amino acids. Germline V CDR1 and CDR2: SNHLY, FYNNEI. The chain's CDR3 is CASVTIGGKMGTQYF. CDR3 DNA sequence: TGTGCCAGCGTGACCATCGGGGGGAAGATGGGGACCCAGTACTTC.

Here the CDR3 reads CASSLRGARPYEQYF. The DNA for the CDR3 is TGTGCCAGCAGCCTAAGGGGGGCGAGGCCCTACGAGCAGTACTTC. V usage is TRBV13 and J usage is TRBJ2-7; D may correspond to TRBD1 or TRBD2 (6 bases each). Germline CDR1 reads PRHDT; CDR2 reads FYEKMQ (reference sequence). This CDR3 is built from 15 residues. The V gene lost 5 bases and the J gene lost 2 bases, with 16 bases spanning the gap.

The V gene is TRBV12-3 or TRBV12-4, the J gene TRBJ1-2; 7 bases line up with TRBD1. V dropped 8 bases and J dropped 8; count of bases not matched to a gene: 11. The CDR3 contains 13 residues. For the CDR3, the DNA is TGTGCCAGCGGGATGGGGGGACAGTTGGGCTACACCTTC. Its translation is CASGMGGQLGYTF.

CDR3 sequence (DNA): TGTGCCAGTCTTTCTCCTTACCAAGAGACCCAGTACTTC. As protein: CASLSPYQETQYF. The chain uses TRBV2 and TRBJ2-5, with D unresolved. V was pared by 9 bases and J by 0 bases, with 11 bases between. Germline V gene lookup returns CDR1 SNHLY and CDR2 FYNNEI. This CDR3 is built from 13 residues.

This clonotype was found a few times. The rearrangement joins TRBV6-4 to TRBJ1-5; possibly TRBD1 for D (5 bases). CDR3 length: 15 amino acids. Germline values: CDR1 MRHNA, CDR2 SNTAGT. The V end was cut by 6 bases, the J end by 1 base, with 13 bases between. CDR3 residues: CASSVTWGSNQPQHF. The CDR3 DNA is TGTGCCAGCAGCGTAACCTGGGGCAGCAATCAGCCCCAGCATTTT.